A single sample gave rise to the 6 T cell receptor beta chains below, sequenced in a study of control samples from healthy donors and cancer patients. Assay used: immunoSEQ multiplex PCR; TCRdb lists only in-frame clones, some missing. This sample has more than 100,000 clones; 80% to 95% occur once, and the top ten carry 2% to 2.5%. Sequencing used blood. These receptors originate from a man between 18 and 35 years old in good health.

The chain uses TRBV27 and TRBJ1-5; D remains unclear. V was trimmed by 6 bases and J by 3 bases, leaving 12 bases between them. This CDR3 is 14 amino acids long. The germline V gene encodes CDR1 MNHEY and CDR2 SMNVEV (reference sequence). The CDR3 loop reads CASSLGYPNQPQHF. The DNA for the CDR3 is TGTGCCAGCAGCCTGGGATACCCCAATCAGCCCCAGCATTTT.

Details on this clone: The sample carries other DNA sequences with the same CDR3. This chain links TRBV30 with TRBJ1-3; D gene uncertain. Trimming pared 3 bases from V and 0 bases from J, leaving 3 bases between. Germline assignment: CDR1 GTSNPN and CDR2 SVGIG (reference sequence). This CDR3 region has 12 residues. The CDR3 sequence: CAWSASGNTIYF. Here the CDR3 DNA reads TGTGCCTGGAGCGCCTCTGGAAACACCATATATTTT.

The chain carries TRBV4-1 and TRBJ2-7; D ambiguous. This CDR3 is 14 amino acids long. The germline gives CDR1 MGHRA, CDR2 YSYEKL. The ends were cut back, 0 bases at V and 4 bases at J, with 10 bases in the middle. The CDR3 nucleotides read TGCGCCAGCAGCCAAGATCAGGCAGGATACGAGCAGTACTTC. Encoded protein: CASSQDQAGYEQYF.

The chain combines TRBV4-1 with TRBJ2-5; D not certain. Per the germline V gene, CDR1 is MGHRA and CDR2 is YSYEKL. Trimming pared 7 bases from V and 3 bases from J, leaving 30 bases between. The CDR3 is 19 amino acids. CDR3 amino acids: CASITPALEDGPLEETQYF. CDR3 coding DNA: TGCGCCAGCATCACCCCGGCGCTTGAAGACGGACCACTCGAAGAGACCCAGTACTTC.

The chain carries TRBV4-1 and TRBJ1-5; D gene uncertain. The V end lost 3 bases, the J end lost 8 bases, and 11 bases lay between the germline ends. Germline assignment: CDR1 MGHRA and CDR2 YSYEKL. This CDR3 contains 13 residues. DNA of the CDR3: TGCGCCAGCAGCCAGGGATTGTCGGAGCCCCAGCATTTT. Its translation: CASSQGLSEPQHF.

This clone was found once. The chain uses TRBV14 and TRBJ2-5; D is perhaps TRBD1 or TRBD2 (5 bases each). This CDR3 is built from 15 residues. The germline gives CDR1 SGHDN, CDR2 FVKESK. V was pared by 4 bases and J by 1 base, with 13 bases between. CDR3 protein: CASSPTTGPQETQYF. Here the CDR3 DNA reads TGTGCCAGCAGCCCCACCACGGGGCCCCAAGAGACCCAGTACTTC.